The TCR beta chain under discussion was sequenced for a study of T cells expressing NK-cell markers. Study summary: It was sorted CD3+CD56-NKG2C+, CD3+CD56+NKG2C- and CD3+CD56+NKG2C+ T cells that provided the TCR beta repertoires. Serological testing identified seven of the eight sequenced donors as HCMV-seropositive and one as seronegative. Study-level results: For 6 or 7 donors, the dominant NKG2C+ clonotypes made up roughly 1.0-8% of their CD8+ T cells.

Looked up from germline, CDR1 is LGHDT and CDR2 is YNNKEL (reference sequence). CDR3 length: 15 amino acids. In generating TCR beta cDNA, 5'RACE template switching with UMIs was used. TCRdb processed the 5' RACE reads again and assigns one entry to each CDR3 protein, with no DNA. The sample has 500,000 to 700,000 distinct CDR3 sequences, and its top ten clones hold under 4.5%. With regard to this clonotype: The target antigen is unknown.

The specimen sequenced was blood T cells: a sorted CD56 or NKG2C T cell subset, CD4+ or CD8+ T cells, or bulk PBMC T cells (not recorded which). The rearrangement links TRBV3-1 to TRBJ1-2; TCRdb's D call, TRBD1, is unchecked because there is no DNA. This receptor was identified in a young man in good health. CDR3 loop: CASSQESWGRRGYTF.